These 8 T cell receptor beta chains were sequenced from one sample in a study of T-cell reconstitution after alpha-beta-depleted transplantation in children. Preparation of the TCRbeta library used unique molecular identifiers. TCRdb reprocessed the PCR reads with MiXCR, giving one entry per CDR3 protein. Of 150,000 to 250,000 distinct CDR3 sequences in the sample, less than 15% are singletons; the top ten hold around 13%. The sequences come from PBMCs from the stem cell graft donor, collected from the stem cell graft. All receptors come from a human donor who donated a stem cell graft to a child with acute lymphoblastic leukemia.

This clonotype was seen many times. The chain uses TRBV10-3 and TRBJ2-5; D unclear. V was cut by 3 bases and J by 4 bases, with 6 bases left in between. CDR3 size: 12 residues. Germline CDR1 and CDR2: ENHRY and SYGVKD. The CDR3 DNA follows: TGTGCCATCAGTGACTCGAGAGAGACCCAGTACTTC. It codes for CAISDSRETQYF.

This clonotype has just a few counts. The chain recombines TRBV9 with TRBJ1-2, with no clear D. There are 12 residues in the CDR3. The germline gives CDR1 SGDLS, CDR2 YYNGEE. V was trimmed by 7 bases and J by 2 bases, leaving 9 bases between them. The CDR3 bases are TGTGCCAGCCATGACGGGAACTATGGCTACACCTTC. It is translated as CASHDGNYGYTF.

This clonotype has at least ten counts. This chain connects TRBV10-3 to TRBJ1-2; D not certain. Trimming stripped 2 bases from V and 0 bases from J, with 13 bases between. The CDR3 is 16 amino acids. In germline, CDR1 is ENHRY, CDR2 SYGVKD. CDR3 coding DNA: TGTGCCATCAGTGAGGGGCTAACCTCAGCTAACTATGGCTACACCTTC. Translated, it gives CAISEGLTSANYGYTF.

This chain uses TRBV29-1 with TRBJ1-2, with TRBD1 matching over 8 bases. This CDR3 is 13 amino acids long. J gave up 7 bases and V 0 bases, and 4 bases lay outside the gene matches. Germline CDR1 is SQVTM and CDR2 is ANQGSEA. The CDR3 DNA reads as TGCAGCGTTGAAGATCGGACAGGGATTGGCTACACCTTC. Translating gives CSVEDRTGIGYTF.

This clonotype was recorded many times. This rearrangement joins TRBV5-5 to TRBJ2-3; 9 bases match TRBD1. V lost 3 bases and J lost 2; bases outside the gene matches: 7. This CDR3 contains 16 residues. The germline V gene encodes CDR1 SGHKS and CDR2 YYEKEE (reference sequence). For the CDR3, the DNA is TGTGCCAGCAGCTCTGGGACAGGGCAATCCACAGATACGCAGTATTTT. Translation: CASSSGTGQSTDTQYF.

In its sample, this clonotype was seen many times. The V gene is TRBV20-1, the J gene TRBJ2-1; 13 positions agree with TRBD2. The CDR3 runs 15 residues. J was trimmed by 7 bases and V by 3 bases; bases with no gene match: 6. The germline V gene encodes CDR1 DFQATT and CDR2 SNEGSKA (reference sequence). The CDR3 region is CSASTSGRARNEQFF. The CDR3 DNA is TGCAGTGCTAGTACTAGCGGGAGGGCCCGGAATGAGCAGTTCTTC.

This chain uses TRBV5-1 with TRBJ2-2; 13 bases align to TRBD2. V shed 4 bases, J shed 6 bases, and the junction held 6 bases outside the gene matches. Germline CDR1 is SGHRS and CDR2 is YFSETQ. The length of the CDR3 is 16 residues. CDR3 protein: CASSPGLAGVAGELFF. The CDR3 region has the DNA TGCGCCAGCAGCCCCGGACTAGCGGGAGTAGCCGGGGAGCTGTTTTTT.

At least ten counts were recorded for this clonotype. The chain is built from TRBV20-1 and TRBJ2-7; 9 bases are shared with TRBD2. Per germline, CDR1 DFQATT and CDR2 SNEGSKA (reference sequence). The CDR3 is 19 amino acids. V lost 4 bases to trimming and J lost 3 bases; unmatched junction nucleotides: 22. DNA for the CDR3: TGCAGTGCTATCCCCCTGGTAGCGGGAGTAGGTGTCGATGGCTACGAGCAGTACTTC. It specifies CSAIPLVAGVGVDGYEQYF.